The T cell receptor beta chain described here comes from a study of shared clonotypes between healthy human individuals. The J segment lost 7 bases and the V segment lost 7 bases, leaving 13 bases of the junction unmatched. Germline assignment: CDR1 MNHNS and CDR2 SASEGT. The CDR3 runs 14 residues. On this clone itself: Its antigen is unidentified.

Study-level results: What naive subsets generally showed was a larger estimated richness than memory subsets showed.

Profiled with immunoSEQ multiplex PCR; TCRdb holds only in-frame clones, not every one. The table lists around 1,000,000 clones, about 72% of them singletons. The material sequenced was memory CD4+ T cells from PBMCs. Subset defined: CD45RA-negative fraction. The rearrangement joins TRBV6-1 to TRBJ2-7; 7 positions match TRBD1. The origin of this receptor is a man between 18 and 29 years old in good health. Some clones in this sample may be carry-over from other donors' samples. As DNA, the CDR3 is TGTGCCAGCAAATTATTTCTGAGGGGGCTGGAGCAGTACTTC. Protein: CASKLFLRGLEQYF.